Shown below are 28 T cell receptor beta chains from a single sample sequenced in a study of beta chain features in type 1 diabetes (dated 2018 in TCRdb). Receptor libraries were prepared by the immunoSEQ multiplex PCR assay. All of the isolated RNA was reverse transcribed with the High Capacity cDNA Reverse Transcription Kit, so expressed TCRB transcripts were sequenced. TCRdb limited this immuneACCESS table to in-frame rearrangements with V and J called. A share of clones is missing; checked studies link under half to unresolved V genes, and the rest is unexplained. The sample table records 35,000 to 50,000 clones; roughly 50% of these occur just once. About 0.25% of the sample goes to the ten largest clones. The specimen sequenced was stem cell memory CD4+ T cells from blood. In the paper's terms, the cell subset or site label means: stem cell-like memory CD4+ T cells. The receptor source for this set is a woman aged 25 to 39 in good health.

This CDR3 is CASSPPGTGVYGYTF. The CDR3 DNA sequence: TGTGCCAGCTCACCCCCCGGGACAGGGGTCTATGGCTACACCTTC. This rearrangement joins TRBV18 to TRBJ1-2, with 10 bases lining up with TRBD1. The germline V gene encodes CDR1 KGHSH and CDR2 LQKENI. CDR3 size: 15 residues. Trimming at V came to 3 bases and at J to 4 bases, leaving 5 bases not matched to a gene. Complete variable domain (other parts from reference TRBV18 and TRBJ1-2): NAGVMQNPRHLVRRRGQEARLRCSPMKGHSHVYWYRQLPEEGLKFMVYLQKENIIDESGMPKERFSAEFPKEGPSILRIQQVVRGDSAAYFCASSPPGTGVYGYTFGSGTRLTVV.

The chain recombines TRBV5-4 with TRBJ2-2; D is undetermined. The CDR3 has 14 residues. The V end lost 0 bases, the J end lost 4 bases, and 7 bases lay between the germline ends. Germline loops: CDR1 SGHNT, CDR2 YYREEE (reference sequence). The DNA of the CDR3 is TGTGCCAGCAGCTTGGAGCAGGCCACCGGGGAGCTGTTTTTT. Protein: CASSLEQATGELFF. Variable domain in full (rest from reference TRBV5-4 and TRBJ2-2): ETGVTQSPTHLIKTRGQQVTLRCSSQSGHNTVSWYQQALGQGPQFIFQYYREEENGRGNFPPRFSGLQFPNYSSELNVNALELDDSALYLCASSLEQATGELFFGEGSRLTVL.

Details on this clone: No DNA is shown, since the ends of the CDR3 on it are uncertain; the CDR3 is the one TCRdb lists. The chain couples TRBV19 to TRBJ2-1; TRBD2 was called by the table and not checked on the DNA. Germline CDR1 LNHDA, CDR2 SQIVND (reference sequence). The CDR3 sequence runs 14 residues, both termini included. CDR3 amino acids: CASTSGSSYNEQFF.

Remarks on this clone: One junction end disagrees with the germline gene, perhaps due to a read error. The gene calls are TRBV2 and TRBJ2-7; D is ambiguous. CDR1 and CDR2 from the germline V gene are SNHLY and FYNNEI. The CDR3 has 12 amino acids. The CDR3 here is CASREASYEQYF. CDR3 nucleotides: TGTGCCAGCAGAGAAGCTAGCTACGAGCAGTACTTC.

The V gene is TRBV5-1, the J gene TRBJ2-3, with unresolved D. The V end was cut by 3 bases, the J end by 0 bases, with 5 bases between. CDR3 size: 13 residues. Per germline, CDR1 SGHRS and CDR2 YFSETQ. CDR3 in DNA: TGCGCCAGCAGCTCCTATAGCACAGATACGCAGTATTTT. Its translation is CASSSYSTDTQYF.

The chain joins TRBV7-2 to TRBJ2-3; 11 nucleotides line up with TRBD2. Trimming cost V 1 base and J 6 bases; bases outside gene matches: 3. Per the germline V gene, CDR1 is SGHTA and CDR2 is FQGNSA. This CDR3 spans 15 amino acids. The CDR3 DNA reads TGTGCCAGCAGCTTAGTAACTAGCGGGGGTGATACGCAGTATTTT. Its protein is CASSLVTSGGDTQYF.

This clone was found a few times. The genes are TRBV18 and TRBJ1-2; D not resolved. CDR1 KGHSH and CDR2 LQKENI come from the germline V gene. The CDR3 consists of 14 residues. Trimming left V 0 bases short and J 1 base short, with 6 bases between. In DNA, the CDR3 is TGTGCCAGCTCACCACCCGAGAATAACTATGGCTACACCTTC. Translating it yields CASSPPENNYGYTF.

With regard to this clone: The same CDR3 can be traced to other DNA sequences in this sample. V is TRBV9 and J is TRBJ2-7, with D perhaps matching TRBD2 (6 bases). The length of the CDR3 is 14 residues. V was pared by 0 bases and J by 3 bases, with 10 bases between. Germline lookup yields CDR1 SGDLS and CDR2 YYNGEE. In nucleotides, the CDR3 is TGTGCCAGCAGCGTAGGGGGGGTGGGCTACGAGCAGTACTTC. It is translated as CASSVGGVGYEQYF.

V and J are TRBV7-6 and TRBJ2-3; D not resolved. This CDR3 is 13 amino acids long. CDR1 and CDR2 (germline): SGHVS, FNYEAQ. Trimming removed 3 bases at V and 0 bases at J, with 4 bases between. Written as DNA, the CDR3 is TGTGCCAGCAGCTTGTATAGCACAGATACGCAGTATTTT. Amino acid sequence: CASSLYSTDTQYF.

The gene calls are TRBV28 and TRBJ2-1; TRBD2 matches 7 bases. With 4 bases clipped from V and 4 bases from J, the junction kept 10 bases outside the gene matches. Per germline, CDR1 MDHEN and CDR2 SYDVKM. The CDR3 spans 16 residues. The CDR3 loop reads CASSSPGERGYNEQFF. The CDR3 coding sequence is TGTGCCAGCAGTTCCCCCGGGGAGCGGGGTTACAATGAGCAGTTCTTC. The full variable domain, its missing parts supplied by reference TRBV28 and TRBJ2-1, is DVKVTQSSRYLVKRTGEKVFLECVQDMDHENMFWYRQDPGLGLRLIYFSYDVKMKEKGDIPEGYSVSREKKERFSLILESASTNQTSMYLCASSSPGERGYNEQFFGPGTRLTVL.

This clone was observed a handful of times. The rearrangement links TRBV7-9 to TRBJ2-7, with D tentatively TRBD1 (5 bases). Per germline, CDR1 SEHNR and CDR2 FQNEAQ (reference sequence). V dropped 1 base and J dropped 2 bases, with 6 bases sitting between them. This CDR3 has 13 residues. CDR3 in amino acids: CASSLDRTYEQYF. CDR3 DNA: TGTGCCAGCAGCTTAGACAGGACCTACGAGCAGTACTTC.

The chain combines TRBV5-4 with TRBJ2-3; 9 positions match TRBD2. V lost 2 bases, J lost 11 bases, and 3 bases stayed unmatched. The CDR3 is made up of 12 amino acids. Looked up from germline, CDR1 is SGHNT and CDR2 is YYREEE (reference sequence). CDR3 protein: CASSFSGSGQYF. DNA of the CDR3: TGTGCCAGCAGCTTTAGCGGGAGTGGGCAGTATTTT. Based on the CDR3 plus reference TRBV5-4 and TRBJ2-3, the full variable domain is ETGVTQSPTHLIKTRGQQVTLRCSSQSGHNTVSWYQQALGQGPQFIFQYYREEENGRGNFPPRFSGLQFPNYSSELNVNALELDDSALYLCASSFSGSGQYFGPGTRLTVL.

This clone was observed a few times. The chain uses TRBV5-4 and TRBJ2-1; the D gene is possibly TRBD2 (5 bases). V was shortened by 6 bases and J by 4 bases, with 14 bases between the two germline ends. The CDR3 totals 14 residues. Germline V gives CDR1 SGHNT, CDR2 YYREEE (reference sequence). CDR3 protein: CASTREGPYNEQFF. The DNA for the CDR3 is TGTGCCAGCACCCGAGAGGGCCCTTACAATGAGCAGTTCTTC.

This clone appeared once. The chain joins TRBV15 to TRBJ2-3; TRBD2 aligns across 7 bases. This CDR3 has 16 residues. Trimming took 2 bases from V and 4 from J; bases not matched to a gene: 9. The germline V gene has CDR1 LNHNV and CDR2 YYDKDF (reference sequence). CDR3 residues: CATSRLGGSQPDTQYF. As DNA, the CDR3 is TGTGCCACCAGCAGACTTGGCGGGAGCCAGCCAGATACGCAGTATTTT.

V and J are TRBV6-1 and TRBJ2-7; tentatively, D is TRBD1 (6 bases). There are 13 residues in the CDR3. In germline, CDR1 is MNHNS, CDR2 SASEGT. Trimming stripped 6 bases from V and 2 bases from J, with 11 bases between. As DNA, the CDR3 is TGTGCCAGCAGAAAACAGGGAACCTACGAGCAGTACTTC. Translating it yields CASRKQGTYEQYF.

This clone was found a few times. V and J are TRBV6-6 and TRBJ2-3, with 7 bases matching TRBD2. Germline-derived CDR1 and CDR2 are MNHNY and SVGAGI (reference sequence). The V and J ends lost 7 bases and 1 base, in that order; junction bases with no gene match: 2. This CDR3 is built from 13 residues. CDR3 DNA: TGTGCCAGCACGGGACTACGCACAGATACGCAGTATTTT. Its translation: CASTGLRTDTQYF.

The genes are TRBV4-2 and TRBJ1-1, with 7 positions matching TRBD1. This CDR3 is built from 15 residues. Germline lookup yields CDR1 LGHNA and CDR2 YNFKEQ. V was clipped by 1 base and J by 4 bases; unmatched bases: 6. CDR3 loop: CASSQGTGGGTEAFF. CDR3 DNA sequence: TGTGCCAGCAGCCAAGGGACAGGTGGTGGCACTGAAGCTTTCTTT.

This clone was found a few times. The identical CDR3 is also encoded by other nucleotide sequences in the sample. In DNA, the CDR3 is TGTGCCAGCAGTTTGCTAGCGGGAGGCATCTACGAGCAGTACTTC. This codes for CASSLLAGGIYEQYF. The rearrangement links TRBV28 to TRBJ2-7; 11 nucleotides agree with TRBD2. With 3 bases clipped from V and 3 bases from J, the junction kept 4 bases outside the gene matches. Germline CDR1 MDHEN, CDR2 SYDVKM. CDR3 length: 15 amino acids.

The chain combines TRBV4-3 with TRBJ2-2; 8 bases map to TRBD2. The junction had 9 bases not matched to a gene; V was cut back by 0 bases and J by 6 bases. Germline loops: CDR1 LGHNA, CDR2 YSLEER. The CDR3 consists of 17 residues. The CDR3 region is CASSQDSGRARSGELFF. DNA for the CDR3: TGCGCCAGCAGCCAAGATTCCGGGAGGGCCCGCTCCGGGGAGCTGTTTTTT.

V gene TRBV6-5 combines with J gene TRBJ1-2; a weak D match, TRBD1 (5 bases). The ends were cut back, 6 bases at V and 1 base at J, with 9 bases in the middle. The CDR3 contains 13 residues. Germline V CDR1 and CDR2: MNHEY, SVGAGI. This chain's CDR3 is CASSQGLNYGYTF. In nucleotides, the CDR3 is TGTGCCAGCAGCCAGGGTCTTAACTATGGCTACACCTTC.

This clone has more than one count but fewer than ten. This chain connects TRBV25-1 to TRBJ1-2; TRBD1 aligns across 8 bases. J was trimmed by 3 bases and V by 2 bases; bases with no gene match: 2. Germline CDR1 is MGHDK and CDR2 is SYGVNS. This CDR3 region has 14 residues. DNA for the CDR3: TGTGCCAGCAGTGAACGGACAGGGTACTATGGCTACACCTTC. Translated: CASSERTGYYGYTF.

This clone was recorded a few times. The CDR3: CASSFARNTEAFF. Here the CDR3 DNA reads TGTGCCAGCAGCTTTGCCAGGAACACTGAAGCTTTCTTT. This chain connects TRBV7-2 to TRBJ1-1; D unresolved. The CDR3 contains 13 residues. CDR1 SGHTA and CDR2 FQGNSA come from the germline V gene. Trimming stripped 3 bases from V and 1 base from J, with 6 bases between.

The gene calls are TRBV6-5 and TRBJ2-7, with TRBD2 matching 8 bases. The CDR3 spans 15 residues. The junction had 10 bases not matched to a gene; V was cut back by 5 bases and J by 4 bases. Germline V CDR1 and CDR2: MNHEY, SVGAGI. CDR3: CASSKERELSYEQYF. CDR3 DNA sequence: TGTGCCAGCAGTAAGGAGCGGGAGCTTTCGTACGAGCAGTACTTC.

The chain employs TRBV7-9 and TRBJ1-1; perhaps TRBD1 as D (5 bases). Germline V gene data show CDR1 as SEHNR and CDR2 as FQNEAQ (reference sequence). Between the trimmed V and J ends, which lost 5 bases and 2 bases, there was a span of 15 bases. CDR3 length: 15 residues. DNA for the CDR3: TGTGCCAGCAGCGCTTATGGGGCGGTAAACACTGAAGCTTTCTTT. Its translation is CASSAYGAVNTEAFF.

This clone was observed a few times. The chain carries TRBV5-4 and TRBJ1-2, with a tentative D call TRBD1 (5 bases). The length of the CDR3 is 16 residues. CDR1 SGHNT and CDR2 YYREEE come from the germline V gene (reference sequence). V lost 0 bases and J 6 bases, leaving 18 bases between the germline ends. CDR3 nucleotide sequence: TGTGCCAGCAGCTTGGCGCCCCGCGGAAAGGGGAATGGCTACACCTTC. Translation: CASSLAPRGKGNGYTF.

The sample holds a few counts of this clone. The V and J genes are TRBV23-1 and TRBJ2-2; D is perhaps TRBD2 (6 bases). TRBV23-1 is recorded as an ORF, its role being uncertain. Trimming shortened V by 0 bases and J by 4 bases, and 12 bases separated the two germline ends. This CDR3 is built from 16 residues. The CDR3 sequence is CASSQSGTYATGELFF. Written as DNA, the CDR3 is TGCGCCAGCAGTCAATCAGGGACTTACGCCACCGGGGAGCTGTTTTTT.

This clone was found a few times. The chain has TRBV6-5 and TRBJ2-1, with D possibly TRBD2 on 5 matching bases. V lost 6 bases and J lost 9, with 18 bases in between. This CDR3 comprises 14 residues. CDR1 MNHEY and CDR2 SVGAGI come from the germline V gene. CDR3 loop: CASRNFGNRGEQFF. The CDR3, as DNA: TGTGCCAGCAGAAACTTCGGGAACCGGGGTGAGCAGTTCTTC.

V and J are TRBV7-2 and TRBJ2-7; D call uncertain. This CDR3 region has 13 residues. CDR1 is SGHTA, CDR2 FQGNSA, per germline. The V end was cut by 5 bases, the J end by 5 bases, with 13 bases between. CDR3 sequence (DNA): TGTGCCAGCAGCCGTGGCCTCCCCAACGAGCAGTACTTC. This sequence encodes CASSRGLPNEQYF.